This TCR beta chain appears in the sequencing data of a study of CD8 T cells in Susac syndrome. After extraction with the RNeasy kit, 0.5 to 1 ug of the RNA was reverse transcribed using random hexamers. Across 54 Vbeta and 13 Jbeta, TCR beta CDR3 was amplified with immunoSEQ multiplex PCR. One entry per CDR3 protein results from TCRdb running MiXCR on the immunoSEQ multiplex PCR reads. This table has 120,000 or so distinct CDR3 sequences, around 96% appearing once. Broader study findings: The relatively small number of individuals in the TCR sequencing and HLA analysis was acknowledged by the study.

Sequencing of TCR beta was performed on blood CD8+ T cells and on blood CD4+ T cells. FACS was used to enrich TEMRA cells, whereas the CD8+ and CD4+ T cells were obtained by negative isolation. A remark on this clonotype: Its antigen is unidentified.

The sequencing input was CD4+ T cells from PBMCs. The TCR sequence derives from a human donor in good health.

The CDR3 is CASSILRDQPQHF. DNA of the CDR3: TGTGCCAGTAGTATCCTCAGGGATCAGCCCCAGCATTTT. The chain uses TRBV19 and TRBJ1-5, with a possible D match to TRBD1 (5 bases). Germline CDR1 LNHDA, CDR2 SQIVND (reference sequence). This CDR3 spans 13 amino acids. Trimming took 3 bases from V and 5 from J, leaving 8 bases between them.